This T cell receptor (beta chain) was identified in a study of CD8+ T cells in alopecia areata. Study summary: Oral tofacitinib, 5 to 10 mg twice daily, was given in an open-label trial. Dosing spanned 6 to 18 months on tofacitinib, then 6 months off drug.

Following RNA extraction, reverse transcription yielded cDNA that acted as the sequencing template. This table comes from immunoSEQ multiplex PCR, and its TCRdb copy is limited to in-frame clones, with some not included. Found here are 200,000 to 250,000 clones, 67% of them singletons; the top ten hold 0.95% to 1.5%. Germline CDR1 is SQVTM and CDR2 is ANQGSEA. V gave up 1 base and J gave up 5 bases; unmatched junction bases: 7. This CDR3 is built from 15 residues. General study points: Elevated clonality characterized lesional scalp relative to normal scalp, particularly in alopecia totalis/universalis.

Researchers gathered lesional scalp punch biopsies and peripheral blood from patients with alopecia areata. In this sample, this clone turned up a few times. Its specificity is unknown. The origin of this receptor is a human donor with alopecia areata. This specimen consisted of CD4+ T cells sorted from blood, obtained at week 0. This chain connects TRBV29-1 to TRBJ2-5, with 10 bases identical to TRBD1. CDR3 DNA sequence: TGCAGCGTTGAAGGTGGCGGGACAGGGGTGGAGACCCAGTACTTC. Its protein product is CSVEGGGTGVETQYF.